The text below deals with one TCR beta chain. The data originate from a study of T cell changes during pregnancy in multiple sclerosis. CDR1 and CDR2 (germline): MDHEN, SYDVKM. The length of the CDR3 is 15 residues. The junction had 8 bases not matched to a gene; V was cut back by 6 bases and J by 3 bases. Assay used: immunoSEQ multiplex PCR; TCRdb lists only in-frame clones, some missing. The sample has about 13,000 clones, roughly 90% seen once. The sample was CD8+ T cells from peripheral blood mononuclear cells, taken after pregnancy. This sequence joins TRBV28 and TRBJ2-7, with TRBD2 identical over 10 bases. This receptor was taken from a female donor in good health, enrolled as a control in a pregnancy study. Here the CDR3 reads CASRQWTSGRYEQYF. CDR3 DNA: TGTGCCAGCAGACAATGGACTAGCGGACGCTACGAGCAGTACTTC.